These 5 T cell receptor beta chains were sequenced from one sample in a study of T cell changes during pregnancy in multiple sclerosis. Using immunoSEQ multiplex PCR, the repertoire was profiled, and TCRdb retains in-frame clones only, with some absent. This table holds some 39,000 clones, around 92% found once. Source material: PBMCs (not recorded whether the cells were cultured). The receptors come from a female donor with multiple sclerosis, enrolled in a pregnancy study.

Here the CDR3 DNA reads TGTGCCAGCTCACCACTGACCGGCACAGGGTTAGAGACCCAGTACTTC. Residues: CASSPLTGTGLETQYF. V and J are TRBV18 and TRBJ2-5, with a weak D call TRBD1 (6 bases). Germline CDR1 KGHSH, CDR2 LQKENI. The CDR3 spans 16 residues. Trimming removed 1 base from V and 4 bases from J, with 16 bases in between.

The rearrangement joins TRBV7-2 to TRBJ2-5; 7 nucleotides align to TRBD1. The germline V gene has CDR1 SGHTA and CDR2 FQGNSA. V shed 3 bases, J shed 3 bases, and the junction held 4 bases outside the gene matches. The CDR3 is made up of 14 amino acids. As DNA, the CDR3 is TGTGCCAGCAGCTTGAGGGGGCGTAAAGAGACCCAGTACTTC. Its protein is CASSLRGRKETQYF.

The chain couples TRBV4-1 to TRBJ2-7, with D tentatively TRBD1 or TRBD2 (5 bases each). CDR3 length: 15 residues. CDR1 and CDR2 (germline): MGHRA, YSYEKL. The V gene lost 4 bases and the J gene lost 7 bases, with 20 bases spanning the gap. The CDR3 DNA is TGCGCCAGCAGCCCTCAGGGCGGGCTGGGTTGGGAGCAGTACTTC. Translated: CASSPQGGLGWEQYF.

CDR3 coding DNA: TGTGCCAGTAGTATTGTCGGGACTAGCGCACCAGGCGTGGATACGCAGTATTTT. Translated: CASSIVGTSAPGVDTQYF. The chain links TRBV19 to TRBJ2-3; the match to TRBD2 covers 10 bases. The CDR3 runs to 18 residues. Trimming at V came to 3 bases and at J to 6 bases, leaving 15 bases not matched to a gene. Looked up from germline, CDR1 is LNHDA and CDR2 is SQIVND (reference sequence).

The chain uses TRBV11-3 and TRBJ1-3, with 9 bases aligning to TRBD1. The CDR3 is made up of 15 amino acids. The junction had 4 bases not matched to a gene; V was cut back by 5 bases and J by 2 bases. The germline gives CDR1 SGHNT, CDR2 YENEEA. The CDR3: CASSHRTGAGNTIYF. The CDR3 DNA reads as TGTGCCAGCAGCCACCGGACAGGGGCTGGAAACACCATATATTTT. Full variable domain (missing parts from reference TRBV11-3 and TRBJ1-3): EAGVVQSPRYKIIEKKQPVAFWCNPISGHNTLYWYLQNLGQGPELLIRYENEEAVDDSQLPKDRFSAERLKGVDSTLKIQPAELGDSAVYLCASSHRTGAGNTIYFGEGSWLTVV.